This T cell receptor (beta chain) is drawn from a study of cytomegalovirus exposure and HLA in healthy donors. Study-level findings and limits: Many donors carried some public TCRs, although rarity characterized most TCR sequences. The authors considered a cluster of highly shared sequence variants likely to be a sequencing artifact. The HLA-A and HLA-B alleles of most subjects were reportedly predicted accurately from TCR beta sequences.

Regarding this clone: The antigen remains undetermined.

The PCR contained 60 Vbeta and 13 Jbeta primers. Libraries were prepared by immunoSEQ multiplex PCR; TCRdb keeps only in-frame clonotypes and omits some of them. The table lists about 120,000 clones, roughly 70% of them singletons. Germline lookup yields CDR1 MDHEN and CDR2 SYDVKM. V was shortened by 1 base and J by 5 bases, with 14 bases between the two germline ends. The CDR3 contains 15 residues. The source is a woman in her forties in good health and CMV-seropositive. The V and J genes are TRBV28 and TRBJ1-1; D possibly corresponds to TRBD1 (6 bases). Sequences were obtained from PBMCs. CDR3 residues: CASSLFGGASTEAFF. CDR3 in DNA: TGTGCCAGCAGTTTATTTGGGGGGGCTTCTACTGAAGCTTTCTTT.